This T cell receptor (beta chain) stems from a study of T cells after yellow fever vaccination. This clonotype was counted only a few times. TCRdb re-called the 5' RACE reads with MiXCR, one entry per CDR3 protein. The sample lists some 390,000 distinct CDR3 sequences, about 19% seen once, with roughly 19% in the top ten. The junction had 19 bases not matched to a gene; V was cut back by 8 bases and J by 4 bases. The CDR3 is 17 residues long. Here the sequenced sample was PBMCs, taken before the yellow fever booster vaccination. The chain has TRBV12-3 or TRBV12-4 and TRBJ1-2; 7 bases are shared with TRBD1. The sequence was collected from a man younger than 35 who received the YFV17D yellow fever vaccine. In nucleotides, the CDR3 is TGTGCCAGCGCTATTAAAATCCGGGACAGTTGGTGCTATGGCTACACCTTC. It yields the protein CASAIKIRDSWCYGYTF.